Here is one T cell receptor (beta chain) with its context. Individuals aged roughly 18 to 95 years were recruited from fewer than 30 US areas. The study assigned cohorts using participant-reported clinical history. The data originate from a study of blood T cell repertoires in COVID-19. Study details: Spain, Italy and the United States supplied samples that represented acute and convalescent COVID-19.

The germline V gene has CDR1 SNHLY and CDR2 FYNNEI. V dropped 0 bases and J dropped 15; count of bases not matched to a gene: 7. The CDR3 has 13 residues. Per the study methods: Reference gene primer amplification yielded estimated nucleated cell counts. Clones were sequenced by immunoSEQ multiplex PCR, and TCRdb holds only the in-frame ones, with some missing. V, J and clone size derive from that table, while D and trimming were established from the DNA sequence. The table shows a few hundred thousand clones, with roughly 90% occurring only once. This sequence joins TRBV2 and TRBJ1-5, with 8 bases lining up with TRBD1. The TCR sequence derives from a woman in her fifties or sixties in a cohort exposed to, infected with or recovered from COVID-19 (not recorded which). Sequencing was performed on PBMCs or T cells enriched from blood (not recorded which). The CDR3 DNA follows: TGTGCCAGCAGTGAAGCCACGCAGGGGGCAGGGCATTTT. Residues: CASSEATQGAGHF.